This T cell receptor (beta chain) derives from a study of blood T cell repertoires in COVID-19. Germline lookup yields CDR1 MGHRA and CDR2 YSYEKL. The CDR3 is 17 residues long. V shed 0 bases, J shed 7 bases, and the junction held 13 bases outside the gene matches. In the original processing: Nucleated cell number was recorded as an estimate derived from reference gene primer amplification. Clones were read by immunoSEQ multiplex PCR, and TCRdb kept only the in-frame ones, dropping some. The DNA gave D and trimming, while V, J and clone size come from that table. Of approximately 81,000 clones listed, 82% are singletons.

Sample: peripheral blood. This clonotype was obtained from a human donor in a cohort sampled during active COVID-19. The chain carries TRBV4-1 and TRBJ2-7; 9 bases are a match to TRBD1. In DNA form, the CDR3 reads TGCGCCAGCAGCCAAGATAGGGGGGGGACAGGGATTCGGGAGCAGTACTTC. Amino acids: CASSQDRGGTGIREQYF.